The 32 T cell receptor beta chains reported below all come from one sample, sequenced in a study of T cell responses to AZD1222 COVID-19 vaccine. The repertoire was sequenced with immunoSEQ multiplex PCR; TCRdb's copy has only in-frame clones and lacks some. The data show 130,000 to 150,000 clones, 80% to 95% seen once. The sequenced sample was peripheral blood, obtained on day 0 of AZD1222 vaccination. The source of these receptors is an adult in good health.

The CDR3 loop reads CASSRDRGDEKLFF. CDR3 DNA sequence: TGCGCCAGCAGCAGGGACAGGGGGGATGAAAAACTGTTTTTT. The chain employs TRBV5-1 and TRBJ1-4, with 11 bases matching TRBD1. This CDR3 comprises 14 residues. V was clipped by 4 bases and J by 6 bases; unmatched bases: 2. Germline assignment: CDR1 SGHRS and CDR2 YFSETQ. The full variable domain, with the rest looked up from reference TRBV5-1 and TRBJ1-4, is KAGVTQTPRYLIKTRGQQVTLSCSPISGHRSVSWYQQTPGQGLQFLFEYFSETQRNKGNFPGRFSGRQFSNSRSEMNVSTLELGDSALYLCASSRDRGDEKLFFGSGTQLSVL.

The V gene is TRBV15, the J gene TRBJ2-7; the D is unclear. Germline V gene lookup returns CDR1 LNHNV and CDR2 YYDKDF (reference sequence). CDR3 length equals 15 residues. The V end lost 0 bases, the J end lost 4 bases, and 13 bases lay between the germline ends. This CDR3 reads CATSRDPTPGYEQYF. The CDR3 coding sequence is TGTGCCACCAGCAGAGATCCTACACCGGGTTACGAGCAGTACTTC.

The chain recombines TRBV4-1 with TRBJ1-6; D gene ambiguous. The germline V gene has CDR1 MGHRA and CDR2 YSYEKL. Trimming pared 3 bases from V and 9 bases from J, leaving 18 bases between. The CDR3 totals 16 residues. CDR3 nucleotides: TGCGCCAGCAGCCACACAAGGGAGGGTTCTAGTTCACCCCTCCACTTT. This encodes CASSHTREGSSSPLHF.

The chain is built from TRBV4-1 and TRBJ2-1, with D maybe TRBD2 (6 bases). V dropped 6 bases and J dropped 7 bases, with 40 bases sitting between them. Germline CDR1 and CDR2: MGHRA and YSYEKL. The CDR3 is made up of 22 amino acids. CDR3 amino acids: CASRPYRGTVIRGTPQRNEQFF. CDR3 bases: TGCGCCAGCAGACCTTACCGGGGGACGGTGATTCGCGGGACTCCCCAAAGGAATGAGCAGTTCTTC.

The rearrangement links TRBV10-2 to TRBJ1-6; TRBD1 might be the D (6 bases). Trimming pared 5 bases from V and 9 bases from J, leaving 23 bases between. This CDR3 is built from 17 residues. CDR1 is WSHSY, CDR2 SAAADI, per germline. The CDR3 is CASSHPTGISSSSPLHF. CDR3 in DNA: TGCGCCAGCAGTCACCCGACAGGAATCAGTAGTTCTTCACCCCTCCACTTT.

This sequence joins TRBV28 and TRBJ2-1; perhaps D is TRBD1 or TRBD2 (5 bases each). The germline V and J ends were trimmed by 7 bases and 7 bases, with 14 bases remaining between them. This CDR3 is built from 13 residues. CDR1 is MDHEN, CDR2 SYDVKM, per germline. The CDR3 DNA reads TGTGCCAGCACGGGGCCTTGGACGAATGAGCAGTTCTTC. This codes for CASTGPWTNEQFF.

The chain recombines TRBV5-4 with TRBJ2-3; either TRBD1 or TRBD2 may fit D (5 bases each). CDR3 length: 15 amino acids. The V gene's germline CDR1 is SGHNT and CDR2 YYREEE (reference sequence). Trimming removed 3 bases from V and 0 bases from J, with 11 bases in between. The CDR3 DNA reads as TGTGCCAGCAGCTCCCGGGACGGAAGCACAGATACGCAGTATTTT. This gives the protein CASSSRDGSTDTQYF. The full variable domain, rest sourced from reference TRBV5-4 and TRBJ2-3, is ETGVTQSPTHLIKTRGQQVTLRCSSQSGHNTVSWYQQALGQGPQFIFQYYREEENGRGNFPPRFSGLQFPNYSSELNVNALELDDSALYLCASSSRDGSTDTQYFGPGTRLTVL.

The chain uses TRBV3-1 (or the pseudogene TRBV3-2) and TRBJ1-1; D not resolved. The CDR3 totals 15 residues. The V gene's germline CDR1 is LGHDT and CDR2 YNNKEL (reference sequence). Trimming shortened V by 2 bases and J by 1 base, and 11 bases separated the two germline ends. CDR3 residues: CASSQFPHGNTEAFF. For the CDR3, the DNA is TGTGCCAGCAGCCAATTTCCCCATGGGAACACTGAAGCTTTCTTT.

The chain joins TRBV9 to TRBJ1-6, with D hard to call. This CDR3 is 15 amino acids long. The ends were cut back, 3 bases at V and 9 bases at J, with 16 bases in the middle. Germline CDR1 is SGDLS and CDR2 is YYNGEE. The CDR3: CASSEGSSNGSPLHF. Here the CDR3 DNA reads TGTGCCAGCAGCGAAGGTAGCTCTAATGGTTCACCCCTCCACTTT.

The chain is built from TRBV7-2 and TRBJ2-3, with D possibly matching TRBD1 (6 bases). Trimming took off 1 base at V and 1 base at J, with 9 bases between the two ends. The CDR3 is 15 amino acids. Germline CDR1 is SGHTA and CDR2 is FQGNSA. The CDR3 reads CASSLGPGGTDTQYF. The CDR3 DNA reads TGTGCCAGCAGCTTAGGCCCAGGGGGCACAGATACGCAGTATTTT.

The chain links TRBV3-1 (or the pseudogene TRBV3-2) to TRBJ1-1; 7 bases fit TRBD1. Trimming cost V 2 bases and J 5 bases; bases outside gene matches: 8. Germline values: CDR1 LGHDT, CDR2 YNNKEL (reference sequence). The length of the CDR3 is 15 residues. This chain's CDR3 is CASSQKQGRNTEAFF. CDR3 nucleotide sequence: TGTGCCAGCAGCCAAAAACAGGGGAGGAATACTGAAGCTTTCTTT.

This chain joins TRBV7-9 and TRBJ1-4, with TRBD1 as a possible D gene (5 bases). In germline, CDR1 is SEHNR, CDR2 FQNEAQ (reference sequence). V lost 5 bases and J lost 15, with 22 bases in between. The CDR3 length is 14 residues. The CDR3 here is CASSRGFREGLVFF. CDR3 coding DNA: TGTGCCAGCAGCAGGGGATTCCGGGAGGGGCTGGTGTTTTTT.

The J gene is TRBJ1-1, the V gene TRBV4-2, with a possible D match to TRBD1 (6 bases). Germline lookup yields CDR1 LGHNA and CDR2 YNFKEQ. Trimming cost V 0 bases and J 4 bases, with 9 bases left between them. There are 14 residues in the CDR3. The CDR3 coding sequence is TGTGCCAGCAGCCAAGAGGCCAGGGGCACTGAAGCTTTCTTT. Its translation is CASSQEARGTEAFF.

This chain links TRBV27 with TRBJ1-4; TRBD1 matches at 12 bases. CDR1 is MNHEY and CDR2 is SMNVEV in the germline V gene (reference sequence). V was clipped by 3 bases and J by 7 bases; unmatched bases: 6. The CDR3 extends over 16 amino acids. CDR3 amino acids: CASSFLGTGGIEKLFF. The DNA for the CDR3 is TGTGCCAGCAGTTTCCTCGGGACAGGGGGCATTGAAAAACTGTTTTTT.

The chain has TRBV5-1 and TRBJ2-3; 9 positions match TRBD2. Per the germline V gene, CDR1 is SGHRS and CDR2 is YFSETQ. V trimming: 3 bases; J trimming: 0 bases; junction bases outside the gene matches: 2. This CDR3 has 15 amino acids. The CDR3 reads CASSSSGASTDTQYF. The CDR3 DNA is TGCGCCAGCAGCTCTAGCGGGGCTAGCACAGATACGCAGTATTTT.

This clone was recorded once. This chain connects TRBV28 to TRBJ1-4; the D gene is possibly TRBD1 (6 bases). Trimming pared 7 bases from V and 6 bases from J, leaving 15 bases between. CDR1 is MDHEN and CDR2 is SYDVKM in the germline V gene. This CDR3 has 14 amino acids. The CDR3 region is CASTMPGAYEKLFF. The CDR3 bases are TGTGCCAGCACCATGCCGGGGGCTTATGAAAAACTGTTTTTT. The full variable domain, its missing parts supplied by reference TRBV28 and TRBJ1-4, is DVKVTQSSRYLVKRTGEKVFLECVQDMDHENMFWYRQDPGLGLRLIYFSYDVKMKEKGDIPEGYSVSREKKERFSLILESASTNQTSMYLCASTMPGAYEKLFFGSGTQLSVL.

This clone was observed once. This chain joins TRBV19 and TRBJ2-7, with no clear D. Looked up from germline, CDR1 is LNHDA and CDR2 is SQIVND (reference sequence). This CDR3 spans 14 amino acids. V was trimmed by 3 bases and J by 3 bases, leaving 12 bases between them. The CDR3 region has the DNA TGTGCCAGTAGTATGAAGGTGAGCCTCTACGAGCAGTACTTC. The encoded protein is CASSMKVSLYEQYF. The full variable domain, rest sourced from reference TRBV19 and TRBJ2-7, is DGGITQSPKYLFRKEGQNVTLSCEQNLNHDAMYWYRQDPGQGLRLIYYSQIVNDFQKGDIAEGYSVSREKKESFPLTVTSAQKNPTAFYLCASSMKVSLYEQYFGPGTRLTVT.

This clone showed up just a few times. The chain uses TRBV7-9 and TRBJ1-1, with 7 positions matching TRBD1. The CDR3 consists of 12 residues. In germline, CDR1 is SEHNR, CDR2 FQNEAQ (reference sequence). The V gene end was trimmed by 7 bases and the J gene end by 4 bases; junction bases not matched to a gene: 3. The CDR3 sequence: CASTRTGTEAFF. The CDR3 DNA reads as TGTGCCAGCACCCGGACAGGCACTGAAGCTTTCTTT.

V gene TRBV15 combines with J gene TRBJ2-6; no definite D call. With 0 bases removed from V and 3 bases from J, the gap between germline ends came to 3 bases. Germline CDR1 reads LNHNV; CDR2 reads YYDKDF (reference sequence). This CDR3 is 14 amino acids long. The CDR3 DNA reads as TGTGCCACCAGCAGAGAGGGTGGGGCCAACGTCCTGACTTTC. Translation gives CATSREGGANVLTF.

This sequence joins TRBV5-1 and TRBJ1-2; D is possibly TRBD1 (5 bases). Trimming took off 3 bases at V and 2 bases at J, with 17 bases between the two ends. This CDR3 comprises 16 residues. The germline V gene encodes CDR1 SGHRS and CDR2 YFSETQ. CDR3 sequence reads: CASSSGGSAANYGYTF. CDR3 coding DNA: TGCGCCAGCAGCTCCGGGGGGTCCGCCGCGAACTATGGCTACACCTTC.

This clone has only one observation. V and J are TRBV7-2 and TRBJ2-7; D gene unclear. Trimming took 2 bases from V and 4 from J, leaving 3 bases between them. CDR1 SGHTA and CDR2 FQGNSA come from the germline V gene. The CDR3 runs to 11 residues. The CDR3 DNA reads as TGTGCCAGCAGCTTAATTTACGAGCAGTACTTC. It codes for CASSLIYEQYF. The full variable domain, completed using reference TRBV7-2 and TRBJ2-7, is GAGVSQSPSNKVTEKGKDVELRCDPISGHTALYWYRQSLGQGLEFLIYFQGNSAPDKSGLPSDRFSAERTGGSVSTLTIQRTQQEDSAVYLCASSLIYEQYFGPGTRLTVT.

J is TRBJ1-5 and V is TRBV7-2; unclear D gene. Germline assignment: CDR1 SGHTA and CDR2 FQGNSA. This CDR3 has 14 residues. The V end was cut by 3 bases, the J end by 5 bases, with 11 bases between. The CDR3 here is CASSLSVGYQPQHF. CDR3 bases: TGTGCCAGCAGCTTGAGCGTCGGGTATCAGCCCCAGCATTTT.

V and J are TRBV3-1 (or the pseudogene TRBV3-2) and TRBJ2-1, with 14 bases fitting TRBD2. There are 15 residues in the CDR3. The V and J ends lost 5 bases and 9 bases, in that order; junction bases with no gene match: 6. CDR1 LGHDT and CDR2 YNNKEL come from the germline V gene (reference sequence). In nucleotides, the CDR3 is TGTGCCAGCAGCTACGGGACTAGCGGGAGCTTTGAGCAGTTCTTC. Translating it yields CASSYGTSGSFEQFF.

The V gene is TRBV19, the J gene TRBJ2-7, with TRBD2 matching 10 bases. V gave up 7 bases and J gave up 7 bases; unmatched junction bases: 7. CDR3 length: 13 amino acids. Germline V gene lookup returns CDR1 LNHDA and CDR2 SQIVND (reference sequence). In nucleotides, the CDR3 is TGTGCCAGTAACTCCGGACTAGCGGCTGAGCAGTACTTC. It encodes CASNSGLAAEQYF.

Remarks on this clone: The sample has other DNA sequences that encode this CDR3 too. V is TRBV5-1 and J is TRBJ2-7; D is possibly TRBD1 (5 bases). The CDR3 is 13 residues long. Trimming removed 1 base from V and 3 bases from J, with 8 bases in between. Per the germline V gene, CDR1 is SGHRS and CDR2 is YFSETQ. The CDR3 DNA reads as TGCGCCAGCAGCTTGCAGGGCCACTACGAGCAGTACTTC. As protein: CASSLQGHYEQYF.

The genes are TRBV7-2 and TRBJ2-7, with a weak D call TRBD2 (5 bases). The germline CDR1 and CDR2 sequences are SGHTA and FQGNSA. This CDR3 is built from 14 residues. V shed 5 bases and J shed 4 bases, with 15 bases lying between them. The CDR3, as DNA: TGTGCCAGCAGCCCCCGGAGGCATTTATACGAGCAGTACTTC. Protein: CASSPRRHLYEQYF.

This sequence joins TRBV4-1 and TRBJ2-7; D possibly uses TRBD1 or TRBD2 (6 bases each). The CDR3 totals 17 residues. Between the trimmed V and J ends, which lost 2 bases and 2 bases, there was a span of 19 bases. Germline V gene sequence: CDR1 MGHRA, CDR2 YSYEKL. CDR3 sequence: CASSQKTGAPTPYEQYF. CDR3 DNA: TGCGCCAGCAGCCAAAAAACGGGGGCTCCGACCCCCTACGAGCAGTACTTC.

This chain connects TRBV5-4 to TRBJ2-2; D is unresolved. Germline CDR1 SGHNT, CDR2 YYREEE (reference sequence). V lost 2 bases and J lost 4, with 0 bases in between. CDR3 size: 11 residues. The CDR3 sequence is CASSFTGELFF. The DNA of the CDR3 is TGTGCCAGCAGCTTCACCGGGGAGCTGTTTTTT.

The CDR3 loop is CASSPGQPSGNTIYF. CDR3 in DNA: TGTGCCAGCAGTCCGGGACAGCCCTCTGGAAACACCATATATTTT. The chain uses TRBV6-5 and TRBJ1-3; 7 bases are shared with TRBD1. The CDR3 is made up of 15 amino acids. The V segment lost 5 bases and the J segment 0 bases; nucleotides outside the gene matches: 4. The germline CDR1 and CDR2 sequences are MNHEY and SVGAGI.

J is TRBJ1-2 and V is TRBV10-3; tentative D call: TRBD1 (6 bases). Germline CDR1 is ENHRY and CDR2 is SYGVKD. Trimming pared 6 bases from V and 7 bases from J, leaving 15 bases between. The CDR3 has 13 amino acids. The CDR3 protein is CAISTGGTGGYTF. In DNA form, the CDR3 reads TGTGCCATCAGCACGGGGGGCACAGGTGGCTACACCTTC.

The chain couples TRBV6-4 to TRBJ2-2; a possible D gene is TRBD2 (7 bases). Deletions cut 6 bases from V and 5 bases from J, with 19 bases between. The CDR3 length is 16 residues. Germline-derived CDR1 and CDR2 are MRHNA and SNTAGT. The CDR3, as DNA: TGTGCCAGCAGCGCCACGGGGGGCTGGGATACCGGGGAGCTGTTTTTT. Protein: CASSATGGWDTGELFF.

The rearrangement joins TRBV4-1 to TRBJ1-1; D call uncertain. V dropped 4 bases and J dropped 1 base, with 19 bases sitting between them. CDR3 length: 17 amino acids. Germline V CDR1 and CDR2: MGHRA, YSYEKL. Here the CDR3 reads CASSPFWVGEANTEAFF. The DNA of the CDR3 is TGCGCCAGCAGCCCTTTCTGGGTCGGGGAGGCGAACACTGAAGCTTTCTTT.